Presented here are 2 T cell receptor beta chains from one specimen sequenced in a study of blood T cell repertoires in COVID-19. Clones were read by immunoSEQ multiplex PCR, and TCRdb kept only the in-frame ones, dropping some. The sample yields about 320,000 clones, 89% seen once. Material for sequencing was peripheral blood. The receptor source for this set is a woman aged 30 to 39 with COVID-19, enrolled during active disease.

The chain uses TRBV5-1 and TRBJ1-3; D perhaps matches TRBD1 (5 bases). Trimming removed 5 bases at V and 0 bases at J, with 9 bases between. The germline V gene has CDR1 SGHRS and CDR2 YFSETQ. The length of the CDR3 is 14 residues. The CDR3 DNA is TGCGCCAGCAGGGACACGAGCTCTGGAAACACCATATATTTT. Protein product: CASRDTSSGNTIYF. The variable domain in full, completed from reference TRBV5-1 and TRBJ1-3, reads KAGVTQTPRYLIKTRGQQVTLSCSPISGHRSVSWYQQTPGQGLQFLFEYFSETQRNKGNFPGRFSGRQFSNSRSEMNVSTLELGDSALYLCASRDTSSGNTIYFGEGSWLTVV.

The sample holds one count of this clone. The V gene is TRBV4-1, the J gene TRBJ2-5; D not certain. The V and J ends lost 0 bases and 0 bases respectively, with 11 bases between them. Germline lookup yields CDR1 MGHRA and CDR2 YSYEKL. The CDR3 has 16 amino acids. The CDR3 is CASSQDQFGYQETQYF. DNA of the CDR3: TGCGCCAGCAGCCAAGATCAATTCGGGTACCAAGAGACCCAGTACTTC.